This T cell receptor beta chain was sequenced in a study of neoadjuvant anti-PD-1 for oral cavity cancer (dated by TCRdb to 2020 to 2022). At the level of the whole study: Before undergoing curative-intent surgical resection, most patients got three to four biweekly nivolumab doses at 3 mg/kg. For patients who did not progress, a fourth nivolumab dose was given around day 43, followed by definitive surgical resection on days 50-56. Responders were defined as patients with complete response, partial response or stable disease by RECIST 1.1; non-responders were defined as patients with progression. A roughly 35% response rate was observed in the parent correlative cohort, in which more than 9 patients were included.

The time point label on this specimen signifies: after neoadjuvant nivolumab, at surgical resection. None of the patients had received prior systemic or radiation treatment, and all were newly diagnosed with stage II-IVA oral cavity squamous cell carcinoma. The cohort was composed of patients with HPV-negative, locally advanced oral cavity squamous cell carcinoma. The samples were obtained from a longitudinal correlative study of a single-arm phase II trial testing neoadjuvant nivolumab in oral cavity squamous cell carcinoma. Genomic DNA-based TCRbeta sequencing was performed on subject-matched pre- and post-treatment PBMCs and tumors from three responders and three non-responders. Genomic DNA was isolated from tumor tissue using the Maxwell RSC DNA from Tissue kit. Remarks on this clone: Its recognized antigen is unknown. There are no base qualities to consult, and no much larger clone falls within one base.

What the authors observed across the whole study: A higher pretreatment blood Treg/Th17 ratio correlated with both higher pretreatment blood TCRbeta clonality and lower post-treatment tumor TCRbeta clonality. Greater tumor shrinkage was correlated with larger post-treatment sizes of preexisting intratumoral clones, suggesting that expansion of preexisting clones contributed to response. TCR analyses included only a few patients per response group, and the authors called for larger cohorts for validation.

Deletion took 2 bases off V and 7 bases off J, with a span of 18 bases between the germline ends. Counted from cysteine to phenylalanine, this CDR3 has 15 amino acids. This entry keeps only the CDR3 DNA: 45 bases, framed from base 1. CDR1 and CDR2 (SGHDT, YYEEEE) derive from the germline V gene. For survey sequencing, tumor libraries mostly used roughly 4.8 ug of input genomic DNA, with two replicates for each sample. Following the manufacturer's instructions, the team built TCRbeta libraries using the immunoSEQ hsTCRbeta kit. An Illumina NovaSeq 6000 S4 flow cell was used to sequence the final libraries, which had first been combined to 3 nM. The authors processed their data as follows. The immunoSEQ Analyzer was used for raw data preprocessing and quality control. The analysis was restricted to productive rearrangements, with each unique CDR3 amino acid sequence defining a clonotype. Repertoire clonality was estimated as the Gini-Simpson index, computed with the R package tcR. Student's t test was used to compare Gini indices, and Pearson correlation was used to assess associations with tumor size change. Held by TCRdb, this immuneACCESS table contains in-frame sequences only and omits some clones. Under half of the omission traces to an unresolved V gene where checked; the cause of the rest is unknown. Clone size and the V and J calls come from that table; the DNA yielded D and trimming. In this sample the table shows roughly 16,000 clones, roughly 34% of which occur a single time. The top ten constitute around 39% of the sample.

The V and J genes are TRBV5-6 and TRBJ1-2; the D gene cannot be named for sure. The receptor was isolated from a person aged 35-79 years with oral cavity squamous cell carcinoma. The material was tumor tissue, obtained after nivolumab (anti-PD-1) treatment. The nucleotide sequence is TGTGCCAGCAGCTTTGAGGTCAACGGAGGTGCTGGCTACACCTTC. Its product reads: CASSFEVNGGAGYTF.